Reported below is one T cell receptor beta chain. Its antigen is currently unknown. Using its own MiXCR run on the reads, TCRdb lists one record per CDR3 protein. The sample yields roughly 990,000 distinct CDR3 sequences, about 33% seen once. These data come from a study of T cell repertoires in cytomegalovirus infection. The wider study: CMV epitopes that were recently identified and HLA-C-restricted were used alongside well-studied HLA-B-restricted ones. Public TCR beta signature analysis indicated the presence of both CMV infection and matching HLA type.

Notes on the study in general: CMV-specific HLA-C-restricted TCR beta clonotypes dominated the ex vivo response.

Germline V gene data show CDR1 as SGHAT and CDR2 as FQNNGV. This CDR3 is 14 amino acids long. After removal of 5 bases from V and 7 bases from J, the junction contained 5 bases not matched to a gene. Sequencing was performed on cultured CD8+ T cells from PBMCs, taken from culture after CMV antigen stimulation. This clonotype was obtained from a human donor in good health (CMV status not recorded). Some clones in this sample may be carry-over from other donors' samples. The genes are TRBV11-2 and TRBJ2-2; 9 nucleotides agree with TRBD1. CDR3 loop: CASSLGTGFGELFF. Written as DNA, the CDR3 is TGTGCCAGCAGCCTAGGGACAGGGTTCGGGGAGCTGTTTTTT.